Sequencing of this T cell receptor beta chain was carried out in a study of Ad26.COV2.S vaccination and SARS-CoV-2 variants. Whole-study results and caveats: Spike-specific CD8+ and CD4+ T cell responses reportedly showed substantial breadth after vaccination. Those who received vaccine or placebo ended up with similar non-spike TCR breadth. The TCR-based breadth and depth measures might underestimate overall T cell responses.

In the case of this clone: Its antigen is undetermined.

Noted treatment: 15 to 20 received Ad26.COV2.S at low or high dose, single or two shots; five or six received placebo; per-sample allocation not given. Sampling took place 63 days after the first vaccine or placebo injection. Repertoires were generated with immunoSEQ multiplex PCR, while TCRdb's copy carries only in-frame clones and drops some. The repertoire consists of around 300,000 clones, with 86% occurring once and the leading ten covering approximately 11%. Trimming left V 4 bases short and J 0 bases short, with 16 bases between. The CDR3 has 16 residues. CDR1 is SGHKS and CDR2 is YYEKEE in the germline V gene (reference sequence).

The sequence came from a person aged 18 to 65 who received the Ad26.COV2.S COVID-19 vaccine or a placebo. Here the sequenced sample was peripheral blood, taken in a trial of Ad26.COV2.S vaccine versus placebo. The rearrangement links TRBV5-5 to TRBJ1-2, with D tentatively TRBD1 (5 bases). The CDR3 DNA is TGTGCCAGCAGCCTCAACCGACAGCTAGCTAACTATGGCTACACCTTC. This sequence encodes CASSLNRQLANYGYTF.